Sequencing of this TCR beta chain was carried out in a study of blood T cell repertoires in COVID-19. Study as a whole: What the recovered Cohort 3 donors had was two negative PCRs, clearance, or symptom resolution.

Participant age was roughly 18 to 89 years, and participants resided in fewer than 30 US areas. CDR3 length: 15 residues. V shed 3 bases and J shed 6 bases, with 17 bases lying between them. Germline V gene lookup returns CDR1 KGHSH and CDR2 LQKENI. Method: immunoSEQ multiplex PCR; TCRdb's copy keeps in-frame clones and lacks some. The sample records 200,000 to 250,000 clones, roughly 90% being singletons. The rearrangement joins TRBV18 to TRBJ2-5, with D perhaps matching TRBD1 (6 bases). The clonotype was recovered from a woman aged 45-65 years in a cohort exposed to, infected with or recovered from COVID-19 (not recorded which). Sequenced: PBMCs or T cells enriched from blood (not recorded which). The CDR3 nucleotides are TGTGCCAGCTCACCTATGGGGACACTTCTGCAGACCCAGTACTTC. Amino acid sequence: CASSPMGTLLQTQYF.